A selection of T cell receptor beta chains follows, all from one sample in a study of T cells in Graves' hyperthyroidism and ophthalmopathy. TCRdb fed the multiplex PCR reads into MiXCR, producing one record per CDR3 protein. Here the sample spans approximately 430,000 distinct CDR3 sequences, approximately 14% being singletons. Input material: blood. These receptors were obtained from a woman under 30 with Graves' hyperthyroidism. The CDR3 runs from the conserved cysteine through the conserved F or W. The D gene is left open where the match is weak. Part of the rows lack a size; the others show once, few, many or a class for expanded clones.

size	V	D	J	DNA	CDR3
many	TRBV3-1	TRBD2	TRBJ2-2	TGTGCCAGCAGCCCTTTCGCTAGCGGGACGACCGGGGAGCTGTTTTTT	CASSPFASGTTGELFF
once	TRBV7-8	-	TRBJ2-1	TGTGCCAGCAGCCCTGTAGATCCTGAGCAGTTCTTC	CASSPVDPEQFF
many	TRBV7-9	-	TRBJ2-1	TGTGCCAGCAGCTTAGGACTGATAACAGGTCCGCGGTACAATGAGCAGTTCTTC	CASSLGLITGPRYNEQFF
few	TRBV6-1	TRBD2	TRBJ2-1	TGTGCCAGCACCAGGGTACGGGGGGGCGCCAATGAGCAGTTCTTC	CASTRVRGGANEQFF
-	TRBV20-1	-	TRBJ1-5	TGCAGTGCCACGGGTTCGACGGATAGCAATCAGCCCCAGCATTTT	CSATGSTDSNQPQHF
many	TRBV20-1	TRBD2	TRBJ2-1	TGCAGTGCTAGAGTGCCGGGGGGGCCTAACAATGAGCAGTTCTTC	CSARVPGGPNNEQFF
-	TRBV28	-	TRBJ1-5	TGTGCCAGCAGTGACGGCAGGGCGAATCAGCCCCAGCATTTT	CASSDGRANQPQHF
-	TRBV7-9	TRBD2	TRBJ2-7	TGTGCCAGCAGCTCCCCTCTAGCGGGGGGGATTTCCTACGAGCAGTACTTC	CASSSPLAGGISYEQYF
many	TRBV6-1	-	TRBJ2-3	TGTGCCAGCAGTGAGACCTTCGTCAGGGGCGATACGCAGTATTTT	CASSETFVRGDTQYF
-	TRBV7-2	-	TRBJ2-7	TGTGCCAGCAGCAAAAAGGGGGGGCATCGCAACGCCGAGCAGTACTTC	CASSKKGGHRNAEQYF
-	TRBV2	TRBD2	TRBJ2-1	TGTGCCAGCCGGGTGTCCGGGACTAGCCTCTACAATGAGCAGTTCTTC	CASRVSGTSLYNEQFF
many	TRBV6-1	-	TRBJ2-1	TGTGCCAGCGGTGAGGGTTTGTACAATGAGCAGTTCTTC	CASGEGLYNEQFF
few	TRBV6-2/TRBV6-3	TRBD2	TRBJ2-7	TGTGCCAGCAGTTACCCCCTAGCGGGGGCCACCTACGAGCAGTACTTC	CASSYPLAGATYEQYF
many	TRBV20-1	-	TRBJ1-4	TGCAGTGCCAGGCCGGCAACTAATGAAAAACTGTTTTTT	CSARPATNEKLFF
-	TRBV15	-	TRBJ1-2	TGTGCCACCAGCGGTCTACCGAGCGTAGGCTATGGCTACACCTTC	CATSGLPSVGYGYTF
many	TRBV29-1	TRBD2	TRBJ2-3	TGCAGCGTGGGCGGGGGGCTATATCCAGATACGCAGTATTTT	CSVGGGLYPDTQYF
-	TRBV10-3	-	TRBJ2-1	TGTGCCATCAGTGAGTCCATGGTACTCCTATACAATGAGCAGTTCTTC	CAISESMVLLYNEQFF
many	TRBV28	-	TRBJ2-7	TGTGCCAGCAGAAACAGGGTAGGGGTTTACGAGCAGTACTTC	CASRNRVGVYEQYF
many	TRBV12-3/TRBV12-4	-	TRBJ2-7	TGTGCCAGCAGCCAAGGGCTAGGGGGCTACGAGCAGTACTTC	CASSQGLGGYEQYF
few	TRBV20-1	TRBD1	TRBJ2-7	TGCAGTGCCTACAGGGGGCGCAATTACGAGCAGTACTTC	CSAYRGRNYEQYF
-	TRBV11-2	-	TRBJ2-7	TGTGCCAGCAGCTTGGCAGGGTCGTCCTACAATGAGCAGTACTTC	CASSLAGSSYNEQYF
few	TRBV6-5	-	TRBJ1-2	TGTGCCAGCAGTTACTCGAAAGTAGGAAAACGACCTTATGGCTACACCTTC	CASSYSKVGKRPYGYTF
-	TRBV27	TRBD1	TRBJ1-2	TGTGCCAGCCGGACAGGGAGTTATGGCTACACCTTC	CASRTGSYGYTF
many	TRBV6-1	TRBD2	TRBJ2-1	TGTGCCAAACCGGGACTACTACAGCATGAGCAGTTCTTC	CAKPGLLQHEQFF
few	TRBV18	-	TRBJ2-6	TGTGCCAGCTCACGGGACAAAGGACCCGGGGCCAACGTCCTGACTTTC	CASSRDKGPGANVLTF
once	TRBV30	-	TRBJ1-1	TGTGCCTGGACCACGCCGGTGGAGGCTTTCTTT	CAWTTPVEAFF
many	TRBV20-1	-	TRBJ2-3	TGCAGTGCCCCGCCCGGGGCGGAAGGAGATACGCAGTATTTT	CSAPPGAEGDTQYF
few	TRBV6-1	-	TRBJ2-3	TGTGCCAGCAGTGAGGCCGTCGGAGACCCCACAGATACGCAGTATTTT	CASSEAVGDPTDTQYF
many	TRBV24-1	-	TRBJ2-1	TGTGCCACCAGTGCCGTTTCACAGAGCTCCTACAATGAGCAGTTCTTC	CATSAVSQSSYNEQFF
many	TRBV5-1	TRBD2	TRBJ2-7	TGCGCCAGCAGCAAGCGACTAGCGGGAACAGACGAGCAGTACTTC	CASSKRLAGTDEQYF
-	TRBV6-1	TRBD1	TRBJ1-3	TGTGCCAGCAGTCCGGACAGGATCTCTGGAAACACCATATATTTT	CASSPDRISGNTIYF
once	TRBV11-2	TRBD2	TRBJ2-2	TGTGCCAGCAGCGGACGTTGGGGGGCGGGAGGGTACGGGGAGCTGTTTTTT	CASSGRWGAGGYGELFF
many	TRBV6-5	-	TRBJ1-1	TGTGCCAGCAGTTACTCGAGTGGGGGAGCTTTCTTT	CASSYSSGGAFF
-	TRBV4-1	-	TRBJ2-7	TGCGCCAGCAGCCAAAAGGGCTACTCCTACGAGCAGTACTTC	CASSQKGYSYEQYF
many	TRBV2	-	TRBJ2-1	TGTGCCAGCAAGGTACTGACTCGCCCATCGGATGAGCAGTTCTTC	CASKVLTRPSDEQFF
few	TRBV7-3	-	TRBJ2-2	TGTGCCAGCAGCTTAGATGCCACCGGGGAGCTGTTTTTT	CASSLDATGELFF
few	TRBV7-9	-	TRBJ2-7	TGTGCCAGCAGCTCGCTGGAGCGAAGCTCCTACGAGCAGTACTTC	CASSSLERSSYEQYF
few	TRBV3-1	TRBD1	TRBJ2-3	TGTGCCAGCAGCCAAAATACCCCGGGACAGCTACGCACAGATACGCAGTATTTT	CASSQNTPGQLRTDTQYF
many	TRBV12-3/TRBV12-4	-	TRBJ1-1	TGTGCCAGCAGTTTAGAGGAGGGGTACACTGAAGCTTTCTTT	CASSLEEGYTEAFF
-	TRBV7-9	-	TRBJ2-3	TGTGCCAGCAGCTTGGGGGAATACACAGATACGCAGTATTTT	CASSLGEYTDTQYF
many	TRBV2	-	TRBJ1-1	TGTGCCAGCAGTGAAGCGCTGGGGGGAACTGAAGCTTTCTTT	CASSEALGGTEAFF
many	TRBV7-9	-	TRBJ2-2	TGTGCCAGCAGCGTTTTTCCTGGGCGACAAACCGGGGAGCTGTTTTTT	CASSVFPGRQTGELFF
few	TRBV4-1	TRBD1	TRBJ2-1	TGCGCCAGCAGCCAAACAGGGGGATGGGAGCAGTTCTTC	CASSQTGGWEQFF
many	TRBV7-2	-	TRBJ1-2	TGTGCCAGCAGCTTATACGAGGGAGCAAGAGGCTACACCTTC	CASSLYEGARGYTF
few	TRBV20-1	-	TRBJ2-7	TGCAGTGCTAGAGATTTCGAGACTAGGGGCCGCTACGAGCAGTACTTC	CSARDFETRGRYEQYF